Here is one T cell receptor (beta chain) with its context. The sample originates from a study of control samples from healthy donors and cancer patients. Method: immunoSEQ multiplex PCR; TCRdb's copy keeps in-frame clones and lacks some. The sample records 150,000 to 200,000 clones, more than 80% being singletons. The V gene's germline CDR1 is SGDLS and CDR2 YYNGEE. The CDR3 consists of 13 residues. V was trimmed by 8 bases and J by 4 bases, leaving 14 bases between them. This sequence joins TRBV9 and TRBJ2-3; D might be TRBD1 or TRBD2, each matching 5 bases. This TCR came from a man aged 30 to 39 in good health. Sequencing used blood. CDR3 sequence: CASGTLIADTQYF. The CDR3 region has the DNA TGTGCCAGTGGGACCCTTATTGCAGATACGCAGTATTTT.